These T cell receptor beta chains were read from a single sample in a study of cytomegalovirus exposure and HLA in healthy donors. Clones were sequenced by immunoSEQ multiplex PCR, and TCRdb holds only the in-frame ones, with some missing. The repertoire holds about 140,000 clones, with roughly 79% as singletons. Sequenced sample: PBMCs. These receptors were obtained from a male donor in good health and CMV-seronegative. CDR3s include the opening cysteine and the closing phenylalanine or tryptophan. Each record gives: D gene, J gene, V gene, clone size, CDR3 protein, CDR3 DNA. D genes are given only for firm matches. Clone sizes are given selectively: once, few, many, or a class where the clone is expanded.

>-|TRBJ2-2|TRBV2|-
CASSDPSRDTGELFF
TGTGCCAGCAGTGATCCGTCTCGGGACACCGGGGAGCTGTTTTTT
>-|TRBJ2-7|TRBV11-2|-
CASRRSGHLYEQYF
TGTGCCAGCAGACGTTCGGGACACCTCTACGAGCAGTACTTC
>-|TRBJ1-1|TRBV6-6|-
CASTPSAGWDTEAFF
TGTGCCAGCACCCCGTCGGCAGGGTGGGACACTGAAGCTTTCTTT
>-|TRBJ2-5|TRBV20-1|-
CSGQLEETQYF
TGCAGTGGACAACTAGAAGAGACCCAGTACTTC
>TRBD1|TRBJ1-1|TRBV18|once
CASSPVGQGRAEAFF
TGTGCCAGCTCACCTGTAGGACAGGGGAGGGCTGAAGCTTTCTTT
>-|TRBJ2-2|TRBV5-6|-
CASTTNRERRVTGELFF
TGTGCCAGCACTACAAACAGGGAGCGGCGGGTCACCGGGGAGCTGTTTTTT
>-|TRBJ1-1|TRBV6-6|-
CASSYGAGAMNTEAFF
TGTGCCAGCAGTTACGGGGCAGGGGCCATGAACACTGAAGCTTTCTTT
>-|TRBJ1-5|TRBV6-6|few
CASTLGLAVNQPQHF
TGTGCCAGCACCCTAGGACTTGCCGTCAATCAGCCCCAGCATTTT
>TRBD1|TRBJ1-6|TRBV30|few
CAWSVEAPGQGNSPLHF
TGTGCCTGGAGTGTAGAGGCTCCGGGACAGGGTAATTCACCCCTCCACTTT
>TRBD1|TRBJ1-3|TRBV5-4|-
CASSPRTGTSGNTIYF
TGTGCCAGCAGCCCCCGGACAGGGACATCTGGAAACACCATATATTTT
>-|TRBJ2-3|TRBV2|-
CASSVTGTDTQYF
TGTGCCAGCAGTGTGACTGGCACAGATACGCAGTATTTT